Below, one T cell receptor (beta chain) is given with its context. Original processing methods: Amplification with reference gene primers provided the estimates of nucleated cell counts. Produced via immunoSEQ multiplex PCR; TCRdb's table is partial and in-frame only. For V, J and clone size, that table is used; D and trimming come from the DNA. The sample holds around 250,000 clones, just over 85% seen once. The source of the sample is a study of blood T cell repertoires in COVID-19. The ends lost 9 bases at V and 4 bases at J; junction bases unmatched: 4. CDR1 and CDR2 (germline): LNHDA, SQIVND (reference sequence). The CDR3 runs to 13 residues.

This receptor was taken from a man younger than 35 who had recovered from COVID-19. The chain employs TRBV19 and TRBJ2-3, with TRBD1 matching 10 bases. Source material: PBMCs or T cells enriched from blood (not recorded which). CDR3 amino acids: CARVGQGADTQYF. The DNA for the CDR3 is TGTGCCAGAGTCGGACAGGGGGCAGATACGCAGTATTTT.